This T cell receptor (beta chain) is from a study of cytotoxic CD8 clonotypes in ibrutinib-treated CLL. Looking at the study overall: The patient breakdown showed more than 9 relapsed/refractory and more than 14 treatment-naive cases, with about 17 IGHV unmutated. Response samples were taken after a median around eleven months of treatment, range 6 to 36. The study's findings and limits: While tracking circulating CD8+ T-cell counts, baseline clonality exceeded that of age-matched healthy donors. Clonality was elevated at ibrutinib response and had returned toward baseline at progression.

Points on this clone: Its specificity is unknown.

TCRdb's table, derived via immunoSEQ multiplex PCR, lists solely in-frame clones and lacks some. The data contain 120,000 to 150,000 clones, about 72% of them singletons. Sequencing was performed on PBMCs, taken after 12 months of ibrutinib treatment. The source of this sequence is a human donor with chronic lymphocytic leukemia.

CDR3 sequence (DNA): TGTGCCAGCAGTGTCGGGGGTAGTAACACTGAAGCTTTCTTT. Protein product: CASSVGGSNTEAFF. The chain couples TRBV6-5 to TRBJ1-1, with D perhaps TRBD1 (5 bases). Trimming left V 5 bases short and J 2 bases short, with 12 bases between. Germline V lookup: CDR1 MNHEY, CDR2 SVGAGI. The CDR3 extends over 14 amino acids.